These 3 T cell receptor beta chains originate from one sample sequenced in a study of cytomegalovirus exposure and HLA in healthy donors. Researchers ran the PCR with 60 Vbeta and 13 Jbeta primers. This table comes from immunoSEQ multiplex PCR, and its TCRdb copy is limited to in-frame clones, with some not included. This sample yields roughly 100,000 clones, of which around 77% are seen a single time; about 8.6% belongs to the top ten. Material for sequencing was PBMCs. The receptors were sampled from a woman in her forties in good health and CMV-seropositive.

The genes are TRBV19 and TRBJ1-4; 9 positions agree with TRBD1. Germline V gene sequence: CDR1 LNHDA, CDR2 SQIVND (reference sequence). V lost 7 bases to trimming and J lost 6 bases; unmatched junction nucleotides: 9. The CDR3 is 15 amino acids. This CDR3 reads CASTASGTGYEKLFF. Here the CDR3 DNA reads TGTGCCAGTACCGCATCCGGGACAGGGTATGAAAAACTGTTTTTT.

The CDR3 bases are TGTGCCAGCAGTCGTGCGGGGGGGGAGACCCAGTACTTC. It encodes CASSRAGGETQYF. The gene calls are TRBV28 and TRBJ2-5; 9 bases fit TRBD2. Germline V CDR1 and CDR2: MDHEN, SYDVKM. V gave up 5 bases and J gave up 5 bases; unmatched junction bases: 3. The CDR3 is 13 residues long. Filled out from reference TRBV28 and TRBJ2-5, the complete variable domain reads DVKVTQSSRYLVKRTGEKVFLECVQDMDHENMFWYRQDPGLGLRLIYFSYDVKMKEKGDIPEGYSVSREKKERFSLILESASTNQTSMYLCASSRAGGETQYFGPGTRLLVL.

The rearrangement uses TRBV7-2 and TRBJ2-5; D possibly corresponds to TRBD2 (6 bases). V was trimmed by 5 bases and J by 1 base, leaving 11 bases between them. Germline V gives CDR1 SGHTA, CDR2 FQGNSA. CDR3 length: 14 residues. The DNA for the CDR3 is TGTGCCAGCAGCGTGGGACTGCCCCAAGAGACCCAGTACTTC. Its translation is CASSVGLPQETQYF. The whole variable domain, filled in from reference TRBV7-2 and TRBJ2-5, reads GAGVSQSPSNKVTEKGKDVELRCDPISGHTALYWYRQSLGQGLEFLIYFQGNSAPDKSGLPSDRFSAERTGGSVSTLTIQRTQQEDSAVYLCASSVGLPQETQYFGPGTRLLVL.